The rows below give T cell receptor beta chains drawn from one sample of a study of CD8+ T cells in alopecia areata. Assay: immunoSEQ multiplex PCR; the TCRdb copy retains only in-frame clones and omits some. The sample has around 14,000 clones; roughly 58% are singletons. The sequencing input was CD4+ Tregs sorted from blood. The receptor set was obtained from a human donor with alopecia areata. Both conserved end residues are part of each CDR3. The order of the fields is V gene, clone size, D gene, J gene, CDR3 DNA, CDR3 protein. A D gene is named only where the DNA matches it firmly. Clone size is stated in some rows and not others, as once, few, many or a class when expanded.

V: TRBV6-6; size: NA; D: NA; J: TRBJ1-1; DNA: TGTGCCAGCAGTCCGGGACGGATGAACACTGAAGCTTTCTTT; CDR3: CASSPGRMNTEAFF
V: TRBV20-1; size: NA; D: NA; J: TRBJ2-5; DNA: TGCAGTGCTAGTCCCTCAGAGACCCAGTACTTC; CDR3: CSASPSETQYF
V: TRBV6-5; size: few; D: NA; J: TRBJ2-5; DNA: TGTGCCAGCAGTTACGGGGTAGCAAAGGAGACCCAGTACTTC; CDR3: CASSYGVAKETQYF
V: TRBV4-1; size: few; D: NA; J: TRBJ1-1; DNA: TGCGCCAGCAGCCAAGAAGGGGCCATGAACACTGAAGCTTTCTTT; CDR3: CASSQEGAMNTEAFF
V: TRBV28; size: NA; D: NA; J: TRBJ2-5; DNA: TGTGCCAGCAGACTAGGACGGAACCGCCAAGAGACCCAGTACTTC; CDR3: CASRLGRNRQETQYF
V: TRBV2; size: few; D: NA; J: TRBJ2-7; DNA: TGTGCCAGCAATGGGATTTTTAACTACGAGCAGTACTTC; CDR3: CASNGIFNYEQYF
V: TRBV7-6; size: few; D: TRBD1; J: TRBJ2-7; DNA: TGTGCCAGCAGCCAGGGACAGGGGGTGGGCGAGCAGTACTTC; CDR3: CASSQGQGVGEQYF
V: TRBV19; size: NA; D: NA; J: TRBJ2-7; DNA: TGTGCCAGTAGTCTCACAACCGCCAGATACGAGCAGTACTTC; CDR3: CASSLTTARYEQYF
V: TRBV10-3; size: NA; D: NA; J: TRBJ2-3; DNA: TGTGCCATCAGTGAATGGCAGAACACAGATACGCAGTATTTT; CDR3: CAISEWQNTDTQYF
V: TRBV9; size: NA; D: NA; J: TRBJ2-1; DNA: TGTGCCAGCAGCCCGAGAGGAGACTTAATAAACAATGAGCAGTTCTTC; CDR3: CASSPRGDLINNEQFF
V: TRBV14; size: large; D: NA; J: TRBJ2-2; DNA: TGTGCCAGCAGCCTCCGACGACCCGAGGCCGGGGAGCTGTTTTTT; CDR3: CASSLRRPEAGELFF
V: TRBV4-1; size: NA; D: NA; J: TRBJ2-6; DNA: TGCGCCAGCAGCCAAGGACCCGGACCCCTCCCTGGGGCCAACGTCCTGACTTTC; CDR3: CASSQGPGPLPGANVLTF
V: TRBV14; size: NA; D: TRBD1; J: TRBJ1-2; DNA: TGTGCCAGCAGCGGCAGGGGGCGAGGCTATGGCTACACCTTC; CDR3: CASSGRGRGYGYTF
V: TRBV2; size: NA; D: NA; J: TRBJ1-2; DNA: TGTGCCAGCAGTGAGGTAGTCCTCTATGGCTACACCTTC; CDR3: CASSEVVLYGYTF
V: TRBV27; size: NA; D: NA; J: TRBJ2-6; DNA: TGTGCCAGCAGTTACAGGGATCCCGGGGCCAACGTCCTGACTTTC; CDR3: CASSYRDPGANVLTF
V: TRBV19; size: NA; D: TRBD1; J: TRBJ1-3; DNA: TGTGCCAGTAGTACCGAGGGGGCGTCGGGAAACACCATATATTTT; CDR3: CASSTEGASGNTIYF
V: TRBV6-1; size: once; D: TRBD2; J: TRBJ2-1; DNA: TGTGCCAGCAGTGAAAGGGGTCTAGCGGGGCTTACCTATAGCTCCTACAATGAGCAGTTCTTC; CDR3: CASSERGLAGLTYSSYNEQFF
V: TRBV27; size: NA; D: TRBD2; J: TRBJ2-2; DNA: TGTGCCAGCAGCAAGCACGTGGAGGGACTAGTCTGGGACACCGGGGAGCTGTTTTTT; CDR3: CASSKHVEGLVWDTGELFF
V: TRBV28; size: NA; D: TRBD1; J: TRBJ2-7; DNA: TGTGCCAGCAGCCCCATAGACAGGGTATCAGGGCACGAGCAGTACTTC; CDR3: CASSPIDRVSGHEQYF
V: TRBV28; size: NA; D: TRBD2; J: TRBJ2-1; DNA: TGTGCCAGCAGTCCAATAGCGGGATGGGCCCACAATGAGCAGTTCTTC; CDR3: CASSPIAGWAHNEQFF
V: TRBV10-2; size: NA; D: NA; J: TRBJ2-1; DNA: TGCGCCAGCCAAATTCCTGGGGTCAATGAGCAGTTCTTC; CDR3: CASQIPGVNEQFF
V: TRBV7-8; size: few; D: TRBD1; J: TRBJ2-2; DNA: TGTGCCAGCAGCTTTTACAGGGGGCGAGCCGGGGAGCTGTTTTTT; CDR3: CASSFYRGRAGELFF
V: TRBV6-6; size: NA; D: TRBD2; J: TRBJ2-1; DNA: TGTGCCAGCGTAGCGGGAGGGCCTTACAATGAGCAGTTCTTC; CDR3: CASVAGGPYNEQFF
V: TRBV7-9; size: once; D: TRBD1; J: TRBJ1-1; DNA: TGTGCCAGCAGCTTAGAGTATAACAGGGGGTCTGAAGCTTTCTTT; CDR3: CASSLEYNRGSEAFF
V: TRBV7-9; size: medium-sized; D: NA; J: TRBJ2-2; DNA: TGTGCCAGCACCCGAAGGGGTGGCACCGGGGAGCTGTTTTTT; CDR3: CASTRRGGTGELFF
V: TRBV5-1; size: NA; D: TRBD2; J: TRBJ2-1; DNA: TGCGCCAGCAGCTCGGGACTAGCGTTTACCAGCTCCTACAATGAGCAGTTCTTC; CDR3: CASSSGLAFTSSYNEQFF
V: TRBV19; size: NA; D: NA; J: TRBJ1-1; DNA: TGTGCCAGTAGTATAGGTTGGGTGAACACTGAAGCTTTCTTT; CDR3: CASSIGWVNTEAFF
V: TRBV30; size: once; D: TRBD1; J: TRBJ2-7; DNA: TGTGCCTGGAGTAAACCGACAGGGGTACCCTACGAGCAGTACTTC; CDR3: CAWSKPTGVPYEQYF
V: TRBV20-1; size: NA; D: NA; J: TRBJ1-2; DNA: TGCAGTGCCAACCTAGAAGGCTACACCTTC; CDR3: CSANLEGYTF
V: TRBV6-1; size: NA; D: NA; J: TRBJ2-1; DNA: TGTGCCAGCAGTGGGCTAGCGATTCAAATCTTC; CDR3: CASSGLAIQIF
V: TRBV6-6; size: NA; D: NA; J: TRBJ1-3; DNA: TGTGCCAGCAGTTACTCGGGCTCTGGAAACACCATATATTTT; CDR3: CASSYSGSGNTIYF
V: TRBV6-1; size: NA; D: NA; J: TRBJ2-5; DNA: TGTGCCAGCAGTCCGGGCTTAGAGACCCAGTACTTC; CDR3: CASSPGLETQYF
V: TRBV27; size: NA; D: TRBD2; J: TRBJ2-1; DNA: TGTGCCAGCAGTCCTCCACTAGCGGGAATCTACAATGAGCAGTTCTTC; CDR3: CASSPPLAGIYNEQFF
V: TRBV28; size: medium-sized; D: NA; J: TRBJ2-6; DNA: TGTGCCAGCCGTGTGAAGCATTCAACTGGGGCCAACGTCCTGACTTTC; CDR3: CASRVKHSTGANVLTF
V: TRBV5-6; size: NA; D: TRBD2; J: TRBJ2-1; DNA: TGTGCCAGCAGCTTGGGTAGCGGGAGCGGCAATGAGCAGTTCTTC; CDR3: CASSLGSGSGNEQFF
V: TRBV7-3; size: medium-sized; D: TRBD2; J: TRBJ2-3; DNA: TGTGCCAGCAGCGGACTAGGGGGCACAGATACGCAGTATTTT; CDR3: CASSGLGGTDTQYF
V: TRBV28; size: NA; D: NA; J: TRBJ2-7; DNA: TGTGCCAGCAGTTTATTGGTGCCAGCGGGCTCCTACGAGCAGTACTTC; CDR3: CASSLLVPAGSYEQYF
V: TRBV4-1; size: NA; D: TRBD1; J: TRBJ1-1; DNA: TGCGCCAGCAGCCAAGAAAATTGGGACAGATCCATGAACACTGAAGCTTTCTTT; CDR3: CASSQENWDRSMNTEAFF
V: TRBV7-8; size: medium-sized; D: TRBD2; J: TRBJ2-1; DNA: TGTGCCAGCAGCTTAGCCGGGACTAGCGGCCCCAATGAGCAGTTCTTC; CDR3: CASSLAGTSGPNEQFF
V: TRBV23-1; size: few; D: TRBD1; J: TRBJ1-2; DNA: TGCGCCAGCTACCAACCCAGATCGACAGGGGGTTCGGGGCAAATCGACTATGGCTACACCTTC; CDR3: CASYQPRSTGGSGQIDYGYTF